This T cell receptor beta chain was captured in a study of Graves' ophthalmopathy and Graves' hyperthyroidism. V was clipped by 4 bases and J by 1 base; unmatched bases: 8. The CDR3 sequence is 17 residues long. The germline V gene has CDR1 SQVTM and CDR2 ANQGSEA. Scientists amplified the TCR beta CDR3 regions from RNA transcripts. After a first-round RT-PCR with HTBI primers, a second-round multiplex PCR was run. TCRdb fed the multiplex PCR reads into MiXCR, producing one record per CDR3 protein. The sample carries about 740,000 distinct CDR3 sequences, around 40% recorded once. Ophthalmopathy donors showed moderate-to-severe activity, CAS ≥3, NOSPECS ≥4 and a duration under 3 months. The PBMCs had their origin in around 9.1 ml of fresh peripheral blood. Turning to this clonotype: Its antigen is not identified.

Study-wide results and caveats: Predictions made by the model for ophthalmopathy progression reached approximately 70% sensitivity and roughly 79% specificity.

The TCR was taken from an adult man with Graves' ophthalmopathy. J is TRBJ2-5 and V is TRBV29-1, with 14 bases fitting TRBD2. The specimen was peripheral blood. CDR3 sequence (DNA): TGCAGCGTTGGGACTAGCGGGAGGTATGCGGCCCAAGAGACCCAGTACTTC. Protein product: CSVGTSGRYAAQETQYF.